Listed here are 4 T cell receptor beta chains from one sample, sequenced in a study of beta chain features in type 1 diabetes. Of the isolated RNA, all was reverse transcribed, and so the sequenced material was expressed TCRB transcripts. TCRdb keeps only in-frame clones here, not all; method: immunoSEQ multiplex PCR. This table holds 150,000 or so clones, 48% found once. Sequenced material: Tregs from blood. The receptors here all came from a man younger than 30 in good health.

This clone showed up just a few times. The gene calls are TRBV9 and TRBJ2-2, with 7 bases fitting TRBD1. V shed 4 bases and J 6 bases; nucleotides not matched to a gene: 3. In germline, CDR1 is SGDLS, CDR2 YYNGEE. This CDR3 region has 13 residues. Here the CDR3 DNA reads TGTGCCAGCAGCTTAACAGGGGCCGGGGAGCTGTTTTTT. Amino acid sequence: CASSLTGAGELFF.

This clone was observed a handful of times. The chain is built from TRBV27 and TRBJ1-6, with D possibly TRBD1 on 6 matching bases. CDR3 size: 16 residues. Between the trimmed V and J ends, which lost 8 bases and 3 bases, there was a span of 17 bases. In germline, CDR1 is MNHEY, CDR2 SMNVEV (reference sequence). CDR3 sequence (DNA): TGTGCCAGCCAAGGGGGGGGTTGGAACTATAATTCACCCCTCCACTTT. Encoded protein: CASQGGGWNYNSPLHF.

The chain has TRBV18 and TRBJ2-1; D is possibly TRBD2 (6 bases). V lost 3 bases, J lost 0 bases, and 12 bases lay in between. In germline, CDR1 is KGHSH, CDR2 LQKENI. The CDR3 is 16 amino acids. The CDR3 DNA reads as TGTGCCAGCTCACCCGGGACTTTTAGCTCCTACAATGAGCAGTTCTTC. Protein sequence: CASSPGTFSSYNEQFF.

The chain employs TRBV10-3 and TRBJ1-5; D remains ambiguous. Per the germline V gene, CDR1 is ENHRY and CDR2 is SYGVKD. The CDR3 consists of 16 residues. The V end was cut by 0 bases, the J end by 0 bases, with 9 bases between. CDR3 protein: CAISESSTDSNQPQHF. DNA of the CDR3: TGTGCCATCAGTGAGTCGAGTACAGATAGCAATCAGCCCCAGCATTTT.